This T cell receptor (beta chain) comes out of a study of CD8 T cells in ankylosing spondylitis. Study findings and constraints: Characteristic of ankylosing spondylitis blood, it appeared, was a TCR beta motif comprising several highly homologous variants.

Notes on this clonotype: The antigen is not known.

Making use of molecular barcodes, quantitative 5'-RACE generated TCR beta libraries. TCRdb redid the calling of the 5' RACE reads with MiXCR, one entry per CDR3 protein. The repertoire has 200,000 to 250,000 distinct CDR3 sequences, more than 9% of them found once; the top ten carry approximately 20%. The germline V gene encodes CDR1 KGHSH and CDR2 LQKENI. CDR3 length equals 13 residues. The V end lost 5 bases, the J end lost 8 bases, and 16 bases lay between the germline ends. This TCR was recovered from a male donor with ankylosing spondylitis or in good health (not recorded which). This chain links TRBV18 with TRBJ2-7; tentatively, D is TRBD1 or TRBD2 (5 bases each). Specimen: blood, either unsorted or a sorted T cell fraction (not recorded which). CDR3 DNA sequence: TGTGCCAGCTCATCCGGGGCCGCTGGCCAGCAGTACTTC. Translating gives CASSSGAAGQQYF.